The rows below give T cell receptor beta chains drawn from one sample of a study of blood T cell repertoires in COVID-19. TCRdb keeps only in-frame clones here, not all; method: immunoSEQ multiplex PCR. Of 170,000 or so clones listed, approximately 86% are singletons. The sample taken for sequencing was peripheral blood. All receptors come from a man in his forties or fifties with active or convalescent COVID-19. Both conserved end residues are part of each CDR3. D genes are given only for firm matches. Clone size is not always given. Where it is, it says once, few, many or a class for expanded clones.

>TRBJ2-2|.|.|TRBV19
CASSILVTGELFF
TGTGCCAGTAGTATCCTAGTAACCGGGGAGCTGTTTTTT
>TRBJ1-6|.|.|TRBV30
CAWSPRLNSPLHF
TGTGCCTGGAGTCCCCGGTTAAATTCACCCCTCCACTTT
>TRBJ2-7|once|.|TRBV27
CASSTLGQPYEQYF
TGTGCCAGCAGCACCTTGGGACAACCCTACGAGCAGTACTTC
>TRBJ2-3|.|.|TRBV2
CASSVKAVTDTQYF
TGTGCCAGCAGTGTAAAAGCGGTGACAGATACGCAGTATTTT
>TRBJ2-3|.|.|TRBV5-1
CASSLGAGGSHDTQYF
TGCGCCAGCAGCTTGGGAGCAGGTGGTTCTCACGATACGCAGTATTTT
>TRBJ2-2|.|.|TRBV4-1
CASSFLSGLPNTGELFF
TGCGCCAGCAGCTTCTTATCAGGATTACCGAACACCGGGGAGCTGTTTTTT
>TRBJ2-3|.|TRBD2|TRBV2
CASSDLAGFDTQYF
TGTGCCAGCAGTGATTTAGCGGGGTTCGATACGCAGTATTTT
>TRBJ2-2|.|.|TRBV12-3/TRBV12-4
CASLSTTGELFF
TGTGCCAGCCTGTCTACCACCGGGGAGCTGTTTTTT
>TRBJ2-5|.|.|TRBV18
CASSAGTPPGTQYF
TGTGCCAGCTCAGCGGGGACCCCTCCGGGGACCCAGTACTTC
>TRBJ1-1|many|.|TRBV2
CASRAGVNTEAFF
TGTGCCAGCAGGGCAGGGGTGAACACTGAAGCTTTCTTT
>TRBJ1-1|.|TRBD1|TRBV10-3
CAISGTGRKGTEAFF
TGTGCCATCAGCGGGACAGGGAGGAAAGGCACTGAAGCTTTCTTT
>TRBJ2-2|.|.|TRBV5-1
CASRGTPPNITGELFF
TGCGCCAGCAGGGGGACTCCCCCGAACATAACCGGGGAGCTGTTTTTT
>TRBJ2-3|.|TRBD2|TRBV7-2
CASNAGTSGGGADTQYF
TGTGCCAGCAACGCCGGGACTAGCGGGGGAGGGGCAGATACGCAGTATTTT
>TRBJ1-1|.|.|TRBV7-2
CASSVPQGFTEAFF
TGTGCCAGCAGCGTACCGCAGGGATTCACTGAAGCTTTCTTT
>TRBJ2-3|.|.|TRBV27
CASSPLGGEDTQYF
TGTGCCAGCAGTCCGCTGGGAGGAGAAGATACGCAGTATTTT
>TRBJ1-2|.|TRBD1|TRBV27
CASSLKGAYYGYTF
TGTGCCAGCAGTTTGAAGGGGGCATACTATGGCTACACCTTC
>TRBJ2-1|.|TRBD1|TRBV5-1
CASSLVGQGVSYNEQFF
TGCGCCAGCAGCTTGGTCGGACAGGGGGTTTCCTACAATGAGCAGTTCTTC
>TRBJ1-1|.|.|TRBV28
CASSTLTGRTLGAFF
TGTGCCAGCAGTACATTGACCGGGAGAACCCTAGGGGCTTTCTTT
>TRBJ2-7|.|TRBD1|TRBV18
CASSPLGQVPYEQYF
TGTGCCAGCTCACCTTTGGGACAGGTACCCTACGAGCAGTACTTC
>TRBJ2-7|.|TRBD1|TRBV4-3
CASSQLQGSPYEQYF
TGCGCCAGCAGCCAACTACAGGGGAGTCCCTACGAGCAGTACTTC
>TRBJ1-5|.|TRBD1|TRBV7-2
CASSFQGGNQPQHF
TGTGCCAGCAGCTTCCAGGGGGGCAATCAGCCCCAGCATTTT
>TRBJ2-1|.|TRBD2|TRBV10-2
CASSFLAGGYNEQFF
TGCGCCAGCAGTTTTTTAGCGGGGGGGTACAATGAGCAGTTCTTC
>TRBJ1-2|.|TRBD1|TRBV6-6
CASRGDSNYGYTF
TGTGCCAGCAGGGGGGACAGTAACTATGGCTACACCTTC
>TRBJ1-1|few|.|TRBV14
CASSQGGGRVEAFF
TGTGCCAGCAGCCAAGGGGGAGGAAGGGTGGAAGCTTTCTTT
>TRBJ1-1|.|.|TRBV27
CASSFQNSGAAFF
TGTGCCAGCAGTTTCCAAAACTCTGGTGCAGCTTTCTTT
>TRBJ1-4|.|.|TRBV12-3/TRBV12-4
CASRQSNEKLFF
TGTGCCAGCAGACAGAGTAATGAAAAACTGTTTTTT
>TRBJ2-7|.|.|TRBV14
CASSRNRYEQYF
TGTGCCAGCAGCCGGAACAGGTACGAGCAGTACTTC
>TRBJ1-5|.|.|TRBV28
CASSNAGRDQPQHF
TGTGCCAGCAGTAACGCAGGGCGAGATCAGCCCCAGCATTTT
>TRBJ2-4|.|.|TRBV3-1/TRBV3-2
CASSPQENIQYF
TGTGCCAGCAGCCCACAGGAAAACATTCAGTACTTC